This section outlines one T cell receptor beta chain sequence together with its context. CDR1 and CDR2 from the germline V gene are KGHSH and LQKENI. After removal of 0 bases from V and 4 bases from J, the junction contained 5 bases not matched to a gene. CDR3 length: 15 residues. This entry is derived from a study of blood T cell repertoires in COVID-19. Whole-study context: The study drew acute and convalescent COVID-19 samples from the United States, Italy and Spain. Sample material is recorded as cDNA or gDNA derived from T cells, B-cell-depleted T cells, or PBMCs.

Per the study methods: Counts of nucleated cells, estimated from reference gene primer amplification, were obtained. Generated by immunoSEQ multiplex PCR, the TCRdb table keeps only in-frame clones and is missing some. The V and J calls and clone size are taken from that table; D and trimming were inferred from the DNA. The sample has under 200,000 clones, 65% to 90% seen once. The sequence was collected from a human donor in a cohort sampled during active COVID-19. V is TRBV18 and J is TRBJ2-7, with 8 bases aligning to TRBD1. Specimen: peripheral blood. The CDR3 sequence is CASSPPAGGAYEQYF. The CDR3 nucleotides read TGTGCCAGCTCACCACCGGCAGGGGGCGCGTACGAGCAGTACTTC.